A single sample gave rise to the 11 T cell receptor beta chains below, sequenced in a study of T-cell memory formation after mild COVID-19 (dated by TCRdb to about 2021). Receptors were amplified or captured by 5' RACE. Sequenced using an Illumina NovaSeq 6000. The public sequencing data were trimmed at Q25 with fastp and processed into clonotypes with MiXCR by TCRdb, which kept only in-frame beta chains. Rows merge per CDR3 protein into single entries with the most common DNA and genes. For this sample there are about 410,000 distinct CDR3 sequences; around 17% appear just once. The ten biggest clones cover 20% to 25% of the sample. Sequencing used PBMCs or a T cell subset sorted from them (not recorded which). These receptor sequences come from a young man who had mild COVID-19 (a few samples of this study predate the infection). The sample titles of this study are shuffled in the database, so cell type and time point are left out; the donor was told from shared clones.

This clonotype came up many times. This rearrangement joins TRBV3-1 to TRBJ2-4; D ambiguous. The CDR3 sequence is 14 residues long. Germline loops: CDR1 LGHDT, CDR2 YNNKEL (reference sequence). Trimming stripped 0 bases from V and 9 bases from J, with 12 bases between. The DNA of the CDR3 is TGTGCCAGCAGCCAAGACTTTAACGGTGGCATTCAGTACTTC. Its translation is CASSQDFNGGIQYF.

The sample holds a few counts of this clonotype. The rearrangement joins TRBV20-1 to TRBJ1-2, with D possibly being TRBD1 (5 bases). The CDR3 runs to 14 residues. Per germline, CDR1 DFQATT and CDR2 SNEGSKA (reference sequence). V was pared by 4 bases and J by 8 bases, with 20 bases between. The CDR3 bases are TGCAGTGCTAATCCTCGGACAACCCAGCAAGGCTACACCTTC. This gives the protein CSANPRTTQQGYTF.

A few counts support this clonotype. CDR3 sequence: CASSYSSRKAYEQYF. In DNA form, the CDR3 reads TGTGCCAGCAGTTACTCGAGTCGGAAGGCCTACGAGCAGTACTTC. This chain uses TRBV6-5 with TRBJ2-7; D gene ambiguous. The V end lost 0 bases, the J end lost 2 bases, and 11 bases lay between the germline ends. CDR1 MNHEY and CDR2 SVGAGI come from the germline V gene. CDR3 length equals 15 residues.

This clonotype has ten or more counts. The V and J genes are TRBV7-9 and TRBJ2-3, with a tentative D call TRBD1 (5 bases). The CDR3 totals 14 residues. Per germline, CDR1 SEHNR and CDR2 FQNEAQ (reference sequence). V lost 4 bases and J lost 1, with 9 bases in between. CDR3 region: CASSSPTGTDTQYF. DNA for the CDR3: TGTGCCAGCAGCTCCCCGACAGGCACAGATACGCAGTATTTT.

The rearrangement links TRBV20-1 to TRBJ2-1, with 11 bases matching TRBD2. The length of the CDR3 is 16 residues. The ends lost 4 bases at V and 4 bases at J; junction bases unmatched: 9. In germline, CDR1 is DFQATT, CDR2 SNEGSKA (reference sequence). The CDR3 here is CSATSPGLAVYNEQFF. The CDR3 DNA follows: TGCAGTGCTACGTCTCCGGGACTAGCGGTTTACAATGAGCAGTTCTTC.

This clonotype occurred a few times. This chain uses TRBV5-1 with TRBJ2-1, with 9 bases that match TRBD1. There are 14 residues in the CDR3. With 6 bases clipped from V and 10 bases from J, the junction kept 11 bases outside the gene matches. The germline CDR1 and CDR2 sequences are SGHRS and YFSETQ. The CDR3 protein is CASNRDRAQWEQFF. CDR3 bases: TGCGCCAGCAATAGGGACAGGGCGCAATGGGAGCAGTTCTTC.

The chain uses TRBV7-8 and TRBJ1-1, with unresolved D. This CDR3 is 15 amino acids long. The V end lost 2 bases, the J end lost 6 bases, and 16 bases lay between the germline ends. Germline CDR1 reads SGHVS; CDR2 reads FQNEAQ. The DNA of the CDR3 is TGTGCCAGCAGCTTATTAGGACTCGTTGGGTCTGAAGCTTTCTTT. Translating gives CASSLLGLVGSEAFF.

This clonotype has a count of ten or more. CDR3 DNA: TGTGCCAGTAGTATCCTTCTCAGGGGGAGCAATCAGCCCCAGCATTTT. Residues: CASSILLRGSNQPQHF. The chain carries TRBV19 and TRBJ1-5; 7 bases are shared with TRBD1. Germline CDR1 is LNHDA and CDR2 is SQIVND (reference sequence). This CDR3 is built from 16 residues. Trimming cost V 3 bases and J 1 base; bases outside gene matches: 6.

V is TRBV20-1 and J is TRBJ1-5; D is unresolved. Trimming shortened V by 5 bases and J by 8 bases, and 13 bases separated the two germline ends. This CDR3 contains 12 residues. Germline loops: CDR1 DFQATT, CDR2 SNEGSKA (reference sequence). In nucleotides, the CDR3 is TGCAGTGCTGACGATTGGGGAGAGCCCCAGCATTTT. It translates to CSADDWGEPQHF.

This sequence joins TRBV11-2 and TRBJ2-2, with TRBD1 as a possible D gene (6 bases). This CDR3 comprises 14 residues. Germline-derived CDR1 and CDR2 are SGHAT and FQNNGV. Trimming stripped 5 bases from V and 1 base from J, with 8 bases between. The CDR3 DNA reads as TGTGCCAGCAGCGACAGGCAGAACACCGGGGAGCTGTTTTTT. Amino acids: CASSDRQNTGELFF.

The chain combines TRBV7-8 with TRBJ2-5, with D tentatively TRBD2 (5 bases). The CDR3 extends over 16 amino acids. The V gene lost 1 base and the J gene lost 2 bases, with 14 bases spanning the gap. Germline lookup yields CDR1 SGHVS and CDR2 FQNEAQ. This CDR3 reads CASSLVASFPQETQYF. CDR3 DNA: TGTGCCAGCAGCTTAGTGGCTAGCTTCCCTCAAGAGACCCAGTACTTC.